These 32 T cell receptor beta chains came from one sample sequenced in a study of T cells in Graves' hyperthyroidism and ophthalmopathy. The CDR3 regions of TCR beta were amplified from RNA transcripts. An initial round of RT-PCR targeting the TCR CDR3 relied on the HTBI primer set. MiXCR was run by TCRdb on the multiplex PCR reads, yielding one entry per CDR3 protein. The sample includes 300,000 to 400,000 distinct CDR3 sequences, approximately 17% of them seen just once. Sample: blood. All receptors derive from a man aged 18-30 years with Graves' ophthalmopathy.

In its sample, this clonotype was seen many times. The chain combines TRBV9 with TRBJ1-2; D is unclear. There are 15 residues in the CDR3. Trimming left V 0 bases short and J 2 bases short, with 11 bases between. Germline V gene data show CDR1 as SGDLS and CDR2 as YYNGEE. DNA for the CDR3: TGTGCCAGCAGCGTAGAATCAGTCCCCAACTATGGCTACACCTTC. It translates to CASSVESVPNYGYTF.

The table lists this clonotype with many counts. The rearrangement links TRBV9 to TRBJ2-1; 9 bases agree with TRBD2. With V trimmed by 0 bases and J by 7 bases, 5 bases remained unmatched. This CDR3 has 15 residues. Germline V gene data show CDR1 as SGDLS and CDR2 as YYNGEE. CDR3 nucleotide sequence: TGTGCCAGCAGCGTAGATCCCAGCGGGGGGAATGAGCAGTTCTTC. This encodes CASSVDPSGGNEQFF.

This clonotype was picked up many times. This CDR3 is CASSFGDTEAFF. CDR3 DNA: TGTGCCAGCAGCTTCGGGGACACTGAAGCTTTCTTT. This sequence joins TRBV12-3 or TRBV12-4 and TRBJ1-1; D not resolved. The CDR3 spans 12 residues. The germline V and J ends were trimmed by 6 bases and 3 bases, with 8 bases remaining between them.

Ten or more counts support this clonotype. The CDR3 here is CASKLTGVAYEQYF. DNA of the CDR3: TGTGCCAGCAAACTAACAGGGGTGGCGTACGAGCAGTACTTC. The chain has TRBV6-1 and TRBJ2-7; 7 bases are a match to TRBD1. This CDR3 comprises 14 residues. V shed 7 bases and J 4 bases; nucleotides not matched to a gene: 10. Germline CDR1 MNHNS, CDR2 SASEGT.

This clonotype was observed many times. The rearrangement links TRBV3-1 to TRBJ2-7; the match to TRBD1 covers 7 bases. V gave up 2 bases and J gave up 4 bases; unmatched junction bases: 8. This CDR3 has 15 amino acids. Germline CDR1 and CDR2: LGHDT and YNNKEL (reference sequence). CDR3 in DNA: TGTGCCAGCAGCCAACACGGTGTCAGGGGGTACGAGCAGTACTTC. Encoded protein: CASSQHGVRGYEQYF.

A few counts support this clonotype. This chain links TRBV27 with TRBJ1-1, with D maybe TRBD1 (6 bases). The CDR3 is 13 amino acids. V lost 6 bases, J lost 8 bases, and 16 bases lay in between. CDR1 and CDR2 (germline): MNHEY, SMNVEV (reference sequence). The CDR3 nucleotides read TGTGCCAGCAGACAACTTGGGGGGCCGGAAGCTTTCTTT. Amino acid sequence: CASRQLGGPEAFF.

This chain joins TRBV6-5 and TRBJ1-3; D ambiguous. V lost 0 bases to trimming and J lost 0 bases, with 15 bases between them. CDR3 length: 18 amino acids. CDR1 and CDR2 (germline): MNHEY, SVGAGI. The CDR3 spells CASSYSDWRRGSGNTIYF. CDR3 sequence (DNA): TGTGCCAGCAGTTACTCAGATTGGCGGCGAGGCTCTGGAAACACCATATATTTT.

This clonotype was recorded a few times. The chain links TRBV2 to TRBJ1-5; D not resolved. The germline gives CDR1 SNHLY, CDR2 FYNNEI. The germline V and J ends were trimmed by 6 bases and 0 bases, with 12 bases remaining between them. This CDR3 contains 15 residues. The CDR3 sequence: CASSAGRNSNQPQHF. CDR3 nucleotide sequence: TGTGCCAGCAGCGCGGGTCGAAATAGCAATCAGCCCCAGCATTTT.

This chain joins TRBV6-1 and TRBJ2-7; 8 positions agree with TRBD1. The germline CDR1 and CDR2 sequences are MNHNS and SASEGT. The J segment lost 6 bases and the V segment lost 0 bases, leaving 10 bases of the junction unmatched. CDR3 length equals 16 residues. In DNA, the CDR3 is TGTGCCAGCAGTGAAGCGGACAGGGCCTTGATCTGCGAGCAGTACTTC. This codes for CASSEADRALICEQYF.

This clonotype was counted a few times. The chain is built from TRBV7-9 and TRBJ2-1, with 14 bases matching TRBD2. The CDR3 length is 16 residues. Germline trimming cut 3 bases from V and 6 bases from J; bases unmatched to any gene: 4. Germline V CDR1 and CDR2: SEHNR, FQNEAQ (reference sequence). The CDR3: CASSFRGTSGGNEQFF. The CDR3 DNA is TGTGCCAGCAGCTTTCGAGGGACTAGCGGGGGCAATGAGCAGTTCTTC.

This clonotype was observed a handful of times. The CDR3, as DNA: TGTGCCAGCAGCCTAGGGGACAGGGCGGGACGGGAAAAACTGTTTTTT. This sequence encodes CASSLGDRAGREKLFF. The rearrangement joins TRBV11-2 to TRBJ1-4; the match to TRBD1 covers 9 bases. The CDR3 contains 16 residues. With 5 bases clipped from V and 8 bases from J, the junction kept 12 bases outside the gene matches. The germline V gene encodes CDR1 SGHAT and CDR2 FQNNGV.

This clonotype was detected many times. This rearrangement joins TRBV20-1 to TRBJ1-5; a weak D match, TRBD1 (6 bases). Trimming pared 6 bases from V and 5 bases from J, leaving 14 bases between. Germline V lookup: CDR1 DFQATT, CDR2 SNEGSKA (reference sequence). This CDR3 comprises 13 residues. DNA for the CDR3: TGCAGTGCACGCTGGGGGGGCGATCAGCCCCAGCATTTT. Its protein is CSARWGGDQPQHF.

The V and J genes are TRBV5-1 and TRBJ2-3; tentatively, D is TRBD1 (5 bases). The CDR3 covers 12 residues. Deletions cut 4 bases from V and 5 bases from J, with 8 bases between. Germline CDR1 is SGHRS and CDR2 is YFSETQ. The CDR3 spells CASSPDRDTQYF. The CDR3 coding sequence is TGCGCCAGCAGCCCCGACAGAGATACGCAGTATTTT. Full variable domain (outside the CDR3, taken from reference TRBV5-1 and TRBJ2-3): KAGVTQTPRYLIKTRGQQVTLSCSPISGHRSVSWYQQTPGQGLQFLFEYFSETQRNKGNFPGRFSGRQFSNSRSEMNVSTLELGDSALYLCASSPDRDTQYFGPGTRLTVL.

This clonotype was seen a few times. V usage is TRBV3-1 and J usage is TRBJ1-6, with 10 nucleotides matching TRBD1. Germline CDR1 and CDR2: LGHDT and YNNKEL (reference sequence). With V trimmed by 3 bases and J by 9 bases, 8 bases remained unmatched. This CDR3 is 16 amino acids long. CDR3 nucleotide sequence: TGTGCCAGCAGCCACCGTGGGGACAGGGGATTTTCACCCCTCCACTTT. Translated, it gives CASSHRGDRGFSPLHF.

This sequence joins TRBV11-2 and TRBJ2-1; 10 nucleotides align to TRBD2. V was clipped by 5 bases and J by 1 base; unmatched bases: 11. Germline CDR1 SGHAT, CDR2 FQNNGV. CDR3 length: 18 residues. DNA for the CDR3: TGTGCCAGCAGCCCTCATCGGTCTAGCGGGGGATCCTACAATGAGCAGTTCTTC. As protein: CASSPHRSSGGSYNEQFF.

This clonotype has at least ten counts. This rearrangement joins TRBV2 to TRBJ2-3; D is perhaps TRBD1 (6 bases). The CDR3 runs to 15 residues. Germline V gives CDR1 SNHLY, CDR2 FYNNEI. The V and J ends lost 7 bases and 1 base respectively, with 15 bases between them. CDR3 protein: CASTATGLGTDTQYF. The CDR3 DNA follows: TGTGCCAGCACCGCGACAGGATTAGGCACAGATACGCAGTATTTT.

Details on this clonotype: A single base separates this from a much larger clone, so it may be a read error. The chain employs TRBV27 and TRBJ1-6; maybe TRBD1 (6 bases). From germline, CDR1 is MNHEY and CDR2 SMNVEV (reference sequence). The CDR3 has 16 residues. V was pared by 6 bases and J by 10 bases, with 22 bases between. The CDR3 is CASRLGGGEERSPLHF. The CDR3 coding sequence is TGTGCCAGCAGGTTAGGGGGTGGAGAGGAAAGGTCACCCCTCCACTTT.

The V and J genes are TRBV6-1 and TRBJ2-2; D is ambiguous. CDR1 and CDR2 from the germline V gene are MNHNS and SASEGT. The V end lost 3 bases, the J end lost 1 base, and 12 bases lay between the germline ends. This CDR3 spans 16 amino acids. Written as DNA, the CDR3 is TGTGCCAGCAGTGACTCTGTATCTAAGAACACCGGGGAGCTGTTTTTT. Amino acid sequence: CASSDSVSKNTGELFF.

The genes are TRBV6-5 and TRBJ1-2, with unresolved D. This CDR3 spans 14 amino acids. In germline, CDR1 is MNHEY, CDR2 SVGAGI. Trimming shortened V by 0 bases and J by 1 base, and 6 bases separated the two germline ends. CDR3 protein: CASSYSKSNYGYTF. In DNA, the CDR3 is TGTGCCAGCAGTTACTCGAAGAGTAACTATGGCTACACCTTC.

This clonotype was recorded many times. The rearrangement joins TRBV6-1 to TRBJ2-3; the match to TRBD2 covers 15 bases. Germline values: CDR1 MNHNS, CDR2 SASEGT. Germline trimming cut 5 bases from V and 7 bases from J; bases unmatched to any gene: 16. The CDR3 runs 19 residues. The CDR3 protein is CASSSLGGTSGGPGHTQYF. The CDR3, as DNA: TGTGCCAGCAGTTCTCTAGGGGGGACTAGCGGGGGGCCAGGCCATACGCAGTATTTT.

This clonotype turned up a few times. The chain carries TRBV7-2 and TRBJ1-3; 7 bases align to TRBD1. The CDR3 spans 17 residues. J was trimmed by 4 bases and V by 4 bases; bases with no gene match: 13. Germline V gene sequence: CDR1 SGHTA, CDR2 FQGNSA. CDR3 protein: CASSSTPYRGGGNTIYF. The CDR3 bases are TGTGCCAGCAGCTCAACTCCCTACAGGGGCGGGGGAAACACCATATATTTT.

The chain combines TRBV14 with TRBJ2-7; 8 positions agree with TRBD1. V dropped 1 base and J dropped 3; count of bases not matched to a gene: 5. Germline V gives CDR1 SGHDN, CDR2 FVKESK. The CDR3 consists of 15 residues. The DNA for the CDR3 is TGTGCCAGCAGCCAAGGAGCAGGGGGCCTCTACGAGCAGTACTTC. Translated: CASSQGAGGLYEQYF.

This clonotype has more than one count but fewer than ten. V is TRBV20-1 and J is TRBJ1-1, with TRBD1 as a possible D gene (6 bases). CDR3 length: 13 amino acids. V gave up 7 bases and J gave up 2 bases, with 14 bases separating them. Germline V CDR1 and CDR2: DFQATT, SNEGSKA (reference sequence). DNA for the CDR3: TGCAGTGAAGGGGGGGGCACCAACACTGAAGCTTTCTTT. Its translation is CSEGGGTNTEAFF.

J is TRBJ2-1 and V is TRBV15; 9 nucleotides align to TRBD2. The CDR3 is 15 amino acids. Trimming took 0 bases from V and 6 from J; bases not matched to a gene: 3. Germline-derived CDR1 and CDR2 are LNHNV and YYDKDF (reference sequence). The CDR3 DNA sequence: TGTGCCACCAGCAGAGAGCGGGGGGGACCCAATGAGCAGTTCTTC. Translation: CATSRERGGPNEQFF.

This clonotype was detected many times. The rearrangement uses TRBV11-2 and TRBJ2-3; D remains ambiguous. This CDR3 has 14 amino acids. Germline-derived CDR1 and CDR2 are SGHAT and FQNNGV. Trimming left V 2 bases short and J 4 bases short, with 10 bases between. CDR3 loop: CASSLRIKPDTQYF. The CDR3 DNA follows: TGTGCCAGCAGCTTACGGATAAAGCCAGATACGCAGTATTTT. Full variable domain (remainder filled in from reference TRBV11-2 and TRBJ2-3): EAGVAQSPRYKIIEKRQSVAFWCNPISGHATLYWYQQILGQGPKLLIQFQNNGVVDDSQLPKDRFSAERLKGVDSTLKIQPAKLEDSAVYLCASSLRIKPDTQYFGPGTRLTVL.

This clonotype was observed many times. V usage is TRBV7-3 and J usage is TRBJ2-3, with TRBD2 as a possible D gene (5 bases). The CDR3 covers 15 residues. Deletions cut 2 bases from V and 3 bases from J, with 12 bases between. The germline gives CDR1 SGHTA, CDR2 FQGTGA. The CDR3 sequence is CASSLDRTPTDTQYF. The CDR3 coding sequence is TGTGCCAGCAGCTTAGATAGGACTCCAACAGATACGCAGTATTTT.

About this clonotype itself: This may stem from a read error, because a much larger clone lies one nucleotide away. The V gene is TRBV2, the J gene TRBJ1-2; 8 bases are shared with TRBD1. There are 13 residues in the CDR3. Germline CDR1 reads SNHLY; CDR2 reads FYNNEI. Written as DNA, the CDR3 is TGTGCCAGCATCGTGGGACAGGCGGGGGGCTACGCCTTC. Translated, it gives CASIVGQAGGYAF. Full variable domain (rest looked up from reference TRBV2 and TRBJ1-2): EPEVTQTPSHQVTQMGQEVILRCVPISNHLYFYWYRQILGQKVEFLVSFYNNEISEKSEIFDDQFSVERPDGSNFTLKIRSTKLEDSAMYFCASIVGQAGGYAFGSGTRLTVV.

The chain joins TRBV10-3 to TRBJ2-3; possibly TRBD1 for D (6 bases). This CDR3 region has 16 residues. V lost 6 bases and J lost 0, with 16 bases in between. The germline CDR1 and CDR2 sequences are ENHRY and SYGVKD. The CDR3 region has the DNA TGTGCCATCAGATGGACAGCGGCTACTAGCACAGATACGCAGTATTTT. Protein: CAIRWTAATSTDTQYF.

This clonotype turned up a few times. The chain recombines TRBV24-1 with TRBJ2-2, with D perhaps matching TRBD1 (5 bases). The ends were cut back, 2 bases at V and 3 bases at J, with 12 bases in the middle. In germline, CDR1 is KGHDR, CDR2 SFDVKD. The CDR3 is 16 residues long. CDR3 in amino acids: CATSDSLGLDTGELFF. Here the CDR3 DNA reads TGTGCCACCAGTGATTCTTTGGGGCTGGACACCGGGGAGCTGTTTTTT.

Ten or more counts support this clonotype. The chain combines TRBV7-8 with TRBJ1-5; no clear D. Germline V gene data show CDR1 as SGHVS and CDR2 as FQNEAQ. Trimming shortened V by 0 bases and J by 6 bases, and 15 bases separated the two germline ends. CDR3 size: 16 residues. CDR3 bases: TGTGCCAGCAGCTTAGCCCGAGCACACCGAGGTCAGCCCCAGCATTTT. Protein sequence: CASSLARAHRGQPQHF.

The V and J genes are TRBV24-1 and TRBJ2-1; 7 bases agree with TRBD2. Germline trimming cut 8 bases from V and 5 bases from J; bases unmatched to any gene: 8. The length of the CDR3 is 14 residues. Per the germline V gene, CDR1 is KGHDR and CDR2 is SFDVKD. CDR3 sequence reads: CATNKGGGNNEQFF. DNA for the CDR3: TGTGCCACCAATAAGGGCGGGGGAAACAATGAGCAGTTCTTC.

This clonotype was found many times. The chain employs TRBV11-2 and TRBJ1-1, with D perhaps matching TRBD1 (6 bases). CDR3 length: 15 amino acids. V lost 1 base to trimming and J lost 4 bases, with 13 bases between them. Germline CDR1 reads SGHAT; CDR2 reads FQNNGV. The CDR3 protein is CASSLVSGGGTEAFF. The DNA for the CDR3 is TGTGCCAGCAGCTTAGTCTCGGGAGGGGGCACTGAAGCTTTCTTT.